These 28 T cell receptor beta chains share one sample of origin, sequenced in a study of blood T cell repertoires in COVID-19. Profiled with immunoSEQ multiplex PCR; TCRdb holds only in-frame clones, not every one. Of 250,000 to 300,000 clones in the sample, around 89% were seen once. Input material: peripheral blood. Receptors originate from a woman in her twenties or thirties who had recovered from COVID-19.

The J gene is TRBJ1-4, the V gene TRBV12-3 or TRBV12-4, with 10 bases aligning to TRBD1. Germline trimming cut 7 bases from V and 8 bases from J; bases unmatched to any gene: 4. The CDR3 runs 13 residues. The CDR3 sequence: CASTGQGEEKLFF. The CDR3 DNA reads as TGTGCCAGCACAGGACAGGGGGAAGAAAAACTGTTTTTT.

The chain joins TRBV5-6 to TRBJ2-7; tentative D call: TRBD2 (5 bases). The V end was cut by 3 bases, the J end by 3 bases, with 10 bases between. The CDR3 runs to 13 residues. Germline V CDR1 and CDR2: SGHDT, YYEEEE. The CDR3 bases are TGTGCCAGCAGCTCCGCGGGCAGCTACGAGCAGTACTTC. Amino acid sequence: CASSSAGSYEQYF.

The J gene is TRBJ2-5, the V gene TRBV7-9; 10 bases match TRBD2. The J segment lost 0 bases and the V segment lost 6 bases, leaving 1 base of the junction unmatched. CDR3 size: 14 residues. Germline-derived CDR1 and CDR2 are SEHNR and FQNEAQ (reference sequence). Here the CDR3 reads CASSGLADQETQYF. The CDR3 DNA reads TGTGCCAGCAGTGGACTAGCGGACCAAGAGACCCAGTACTTC.

This clone showed up many times. The J gene is TRBJ1-3, the V gene TRBV21-1; TRBD1 was called by the table and not checked on the DNA. TRBV21-1 is a listed pseudogene. This CDR3 is 16 amino acids long. In DNA, the CDR3 is TGTGCCCCCACCTCGGCAGGGGCCTTTGTCGGAAACACCATATATTTT. The encoded protein is CAPTSAGAFVGNTIYF.

The chain uses TRBV27 and TRBJ2-1, with 8 nucleotides matching TRBD2. After removal of 4 bases from V and 4 bases from J, the junction contained 15 bases not matched to a gene. The CDR3 covers 18 residues. The germline V gene has CDR1 MNHEY and CDR2 SMNVEV (reference sequence). Here the CDR3 reads CASSSGWGKRGMYNEQFF. For the CDR3, the DNA is TGTGCCAGCAGTTCGGGCTGGGGTAAGCGGGGGATGTACAATGAGCAGTTCTTC.

This clone appeared many times. The chain joins TRBV4-1 to TRBJ2-7, with 8 bases fitting TRBD1. The germline gives CDR1 MGHRA, CDR2 YSYEKL. This CDR3 region has 16 residues. Germline trimming cut 3 bases from V and 3 bases from J; bases unmatched to any gene: 10. The CDR3 nucleotides read TGCGCCAGCAGCCAGGGGAGACAGGGGAGAAACTACGAGCAGTACTTC. It codes for CASSQGRQGRNYEQYF.

This clone was found once. The rearrangement links TRBV19 to TRBJ1-4; no clear D. Germline lookup yields CDR1 LNHDA and CDR2 SQIVND (reference sequence). V was trimmed by 3 bases and J by 6 bases, leaving 11 bases between them. This CDR3 is built from 14 residues. The CDR3 sequence is CASSIGRTHEKLFF. DNA of the CDR3: TGTGCCAGTAGTATTGGGCGTACCCATGAAAAACTGTTTTTT. The full variable domain, with the rest looked up from reference TRBV19 and TRBJ1-4, is DGGITQSPKYLFRKEGQNVTLSCEQNLNHDAMYWYRQDPGQGLRLIYYSQIVNDFQKGDIAEGYSVSREKKESFPLTVTSAQKNPTAFYLCASSIGRTHEKLFFGSGTQLSVL.

This clone was seen just once. The chain couples TRBV3-1 (or the pseudogene TRBV3-2) to TRBJ2-2; D possibly corresponds to TRBD2 (7 bases). The V and J ends lost 0 bases and 3 bases respectively, with 14 bases between them. There are 17 residues in the CDR3. Germline CDR1 LGHDT, CDR2 YNNKEL (reference sequence). The CDR3 reads CASSQERGGRYTGELFF. The CDR3, as DNA: TGTGCCAGCAGCCAAGAACGCGGGGGCAGGTACACCGGGGAGCTGTTTTTT.

The J gene is TRBJ2-5, the V gene TRBV28; weak D call: TRBD1 (6 bases). CDR3 length: 18 amino acids. V shed 6 bases and J shed 6 bases, with 29 bases lying between them. Germline V gives CDR1 MDHEN, CDR2 SYDVKM. The CDR3 loop reads CASRIAGTPRTNGKTQYF. The CDR3 region has the DNA TGTGCCAGCAGGATAGCCGGGACACCCCGGACGAATGGGAAGACCCAGTACTTC.

This clone appeared a few times. The V call is TRBV2, the J call TRBJ1-6, with 9 bases fitting TRBD1. Germline lookup yields CDR1 SNHLY and CDR2 FYNNEI. V shed 11 bases and J 8 bases; nucleotides not matched to a gene: 7. The CDR3 is 13 residues long. The CDR3 here is CASRQGEDSPLHF. DNA for the CDR3: TGTGCCTCTAGACAGGGGGAAGATTCACCCCTCCACTTT. Full variable domain (rest looked up from reference TRBV2 and TRBJ1-6): EPEVTQTPSHQVTQMGQEVILRCVPISNHLYFYWYRQILGQKVEFLVSFYNNEISEKSEIFDDQFSVERPDGSNFTLKIRSTKLEDSAMYFCASRQGEDSPLHFGNGTRLTVT.

The rearrangement links TRBV7-2 to TRBJ2-1; D is ambiguous. V lost 0 bases and J 10 bases, leaving 7 bases between the germline ends. The CDR3 is 12 residues long. The germline CDR1 and CDR2 sequences are SGHTA and FQGNSA. The CDR3 nucleotides are TGTGCCAGCAGCTTAGCCGTGGCAGAGCAGTTCTTC. Protein sequence: CASSLAVAEQFF.

The CDR3 reads CASSQQGTGSGYTF. The CDR3 nucleotides read TGTGCCAGCAGCCAACAAGGGACAGGGTCTGGCTACACCTTC. The gene calls are TRBV4-2 and TRBJ1-2, with 9 bases lining up with TRBD1. The junction had 5 bases not matched to a gene; V was cut back by 2 bases and J by 7 bases. This CDR3 contains 14 residues. Germline assignment: CDR1 LGHNA and CDR2 YNFKEQ.

The V call is TRBV18, the J call TRBJ1-1; no firm D call. V was clipped by 3 bases and J by 4 bases, with 6 bases between them. The CDR3 contains 12 residues. Per germline, CDR1 KGHSH and CDR2 LQKENI. In nucleotides, the CDR3 is TGTGCCAGCTCACCTGCGGTCACTGAAGCTTTCTTT. Translating it yields CASSPAVTEAFF.

The CDR3 nucleotides are TGTGCCAGCAGCGGGGCGGGGGTCCCTCAGCCCCAGCATTTT. Protein: CASSGAGVPQPQHF. This chain uses TRBV9 with TRBJ1-5, with D possibly being TRBD1 (5 bases). Trimming stripped 3 bases from V and 6 bases from J, with 13 bases between. Germline assignment: CDR1 SGDLS and CDR2 YYNGEE. The CDR3 is 14 residues long. The whole variable domain, remainder taken from reference TRBV9 and TRBJ1-5, is DSGVTQTPKHLITATGQRVTLRCSPRSGDLSVYWYQQSLDQGLQFLIQYYNGEERAKGNILERFSAQQFPDLHSELNLSSLELGDSALYFCASSGAGVPQPQHFGDGTRLSIL.

The chain is built from TRBV2 and TRBJ1-2; D is possibly TRBD1 (6 bases). Trimming took off 2 bases at V and 3 bases at J, with 7 bases between the two ends. Germline V gene sequence: CDR1 SNHLY, CDR2 FYNNEI. This CDR3 has 13 residues. The CDR3 DNA is TGTGCCAGCAGTGAAACAGGGTACTATGGCTACACCTTC. Its protein product is CASSETGYYGYTF.

The CDR3 protein is CASSFGQGREKLFF. CDR3 DNA sequence: TGTGCCAGCAGTTTTGGGCAGGGCCGCGAAAAACTGTTTTTT. This chain links TRBV28 with TRBJ1-4; D possibly corresponds to TRBD1 (5 bases). Germline V gene sequence: CDR1 MDHEN, CDR2 SYDVKM. Trimming stripped 3 bases from V and 8 bases from J, with 13 bases between. This CDR3 is built from 14 residues. Together with reference TRBV28 and TRBJ1-4, the CDR3 gives the full variable domain: DVKVTQSSRYLVKRTGEKVFLECVQDMDHENMFWYRQDPGLGLRLIYFSYDVKMKEKGDIPEGYSVSREKKERFSLILESASTNQTSMYLCASSFGQGREKLFFGSGTQLSVL.

The chain uses TRBV5-1 and TRBJ2-2; 9 bases agree with TRBD2. J was trimmed by 2 bases and V by 7 bases; bases with no gene match: 6. The CDR3 extends over 15 amino acids. Germline values: CDR1 SGHRS, CDR2 YFSETQ. DNA for the CDR3: TGCGCCAGCCGATTAGCGGGGGCCAACACCGGGGAGCTGTTTTTT. Its translation: CASRLAGANTGELFF.

This CDR3 reads CAWSVQRDRYNEKLFF. The CDR3 DNA sequence: TGTGCCTGGAGTGTACAAAGGGACAGATATAATGAAAAACTGTTTTTT. The V and J genes are TRBV30 and TRBJ1-4; 7 positions agree with TRBD1. The germline CDR1 and CDR2 sequences are GTSNPN and SVGIG (reference sequence). After removal of 0 bases from V and 4 bases from J, the junction contained 8 bases not matched to a gene. This CDR3 is 16 amino acids long.

Turning to this clone: Given a much more abundant clone one base away, this may be a read error. This chain uses TRBV12-3 or TRBV12-4 with TRBJ1-2; 10 bases fit TRBD1. CDR3 size: 13 residues. Trimming cost V 6 bases and J 4 bases; bases outside gene matches: 2. The CDR3 reads CASRWTGGYGYTF. In DNA form, the CDR3 reads TGTGCCAGCAGGTGGACAGGGGGCTATGGCTACACCTTC.

J is TRBJ1-1 and V is TRBV5-1, with 7 bases matching TRBD1. Germline V gene lookup returns CDR1 SGHRS and CDR2 YFSETQ. V lost 4 bases to trimming and J lost 2 bases; unmatched junction nucleotides: 5. This CDR3 is built from 14 residues. The CDR3 is CASSLRTGNTEAFF. CDR3 DNA: TGCGCCAGCAGCCTAAGGACAGGAAACACTGAAGCTTTCTTT.

The gene calls are TRBV29-1 and TRBJ1-1; D is unresolved. Trimming pared 1 base from V and 6 bases from J, leaving 9 bases between. The CDR3 runs 12 residues. CDR1 is SQVTM, CDR2 ANQGSEA, per germline. The CDR3 DNA sequence: TGCAGCGTTGAAGGGTACGGTTCTGAAGCTTTCTTT. It specifies CSVEGYGSEAFF.

This clone was counted a few times. The V and J genes are TRBV20-1 and TRBJ1-3; D not certain. CDR3 size: 13 residues. Between the trimmed V and J ends, which lost 3 bases and 8 bases, there was a span of 14 bases. CDR1 is DFQATT, CDR2 SNEGSKA, per germline (reference sequence). This CDR3 is CSASRPHGDTIYF. The CDR3 nucleotides read TGCAGTGCTAGTAGGCCTCACGGAGACACCATATATTTT.

To note about this clone: This CDR3 is also generated by other DNA sequences in the sample. The chain carries TRBV3-1 (or the pseudogene TRBV3-2) and TRBJ1-1; no definite D call. CDR1 and CDR2 (germline): LGHDT, YNNKEL (reference sequence). The CDR3 is 14 amino acids. V shed 1 base and J shed 4 bases, with 10 bases lying between them. The CDR3 DNA follows: TGTGCCAGCAGCCAAGTCTCCGGGGTCACTGAAGCTTTCTTT. Its protein is CASSQVSGVTEAFF.

The rearrangement uses TRBV19 and TRBJ1-2; D uncertain. Germline V lookup: CDR1 LNHDA, CDR2 SQIVND (reference sequence). CDR3 size: 14 residues. Trimming stripped 1 base from V and 8 bases from J, with 14 bases between. The CDR3 protein is CASSIVLSARGYTF. The DNA for the CDR3 is TGTGCCAGTAGTATAGTCCTCTCGGCTAGGGGCTACACCTTC. The variable domain in full, completed from reference TRBV19 and TRBJ1-2, reads DGGITQSPKYLFRKEGQNVTLSCEQNLNHDAMYWYRQDPGQGLRLIYYSQIVNDFQKGDIAEGYSVSREKKESFPLTVTSAQKNPTAFYLCASSIVLSARGYTFGSGTRLTVV.

The chain carries TRBV20-1 and TRBJ2-3; D possibly corresponds to TRBD2 (6 bases). Looked up from germline, CDR1 is DFQATT and CDR2 is SNEGSKA (reference sequence). This CDR3 contains 15 residues. V gave up 3 bases and J gave up 2 bases, with 15 bases separating them. CDR3 sequence reads: CSASLPSDNTDTQYF. CDR3 DNA sequence: TGCAGTGCTAGTCTGCCTAGCGATAACACAGATACGCAGTATTTT.

The genes are TRBV10-2 and TRBJ2-7; 8 bases line up with TRBD2. The CDR3 loop spans 17 amino acids. The V and J ends lost 5 bases and 7 bases, in that order; junction bases with no gene match: 19. From germline, CDR1 is WSHSY and CDR2 SAAADI. The CDR3 bases are TGCGCCAGCAGTAAGGTGCGGGGGGCCCCCCTTACGAGGGAGCAGTACTTC. As protein: CASSKVRGAPLTREQYF.

The chain combines TRBV7-2 with TRBJ2-7; TRBD1 aligns across 7 bases. The V gene end was trimmed by 2 bases and the J gene end by 3 bases; junction bases not matched to a gene: 7. The CDR3 is 15 amino acids. Germline V gene lookup returns CDR1 SGHTA and CDR2 FQGNSA. The CDR3 protein is CASSLRQGNLYEQYF. The CDR3 DNA follows: TGTGCCAGCAGCTTAAGACAGGGAAATCTCTACGAGCAGTACTTC.

The chain joins TRBV7-9 to TRBJ2-5; 8 bases agree with TRBD2. The V gene end was trimmed by 5 bases and the J gene end by 14 bases; junction bases not matched to a gene: 7. Germline-derived CDR1 and CDR2 are SEHNR and FQNEAQ (reference sequence). The CDR3 loop spans 11 amino acids. CDR3 nucleotides: TGTGCCAGCAGCCCGCGGGAGGCCGTATACTTC. Amino acids: CASSPREAVYF.